The rows below give T cell receptor beta chains drawn from one sample of a study of T cells in Graves' hyperthyroidism and ophthalmopathy. Each CDR3 protein gets one entry after TCRdb re-called the multiplex PCR reads with MiXCR. The sample holds about 640,000 distinct CDR3 sequences; around 21% are singletons and the top ten take about 34%. The sample consisted of blood. The source is a man aged 25 to 45 with Graves' ophthalmopathy. Each CDR3 is given with its conserved first and last residue. Each record gives: V gene, J gene, CDR3 protein.

v_call: TRBV5-1
j_call: TRBJ2-5
cdr3_aa: CASSHQTPTKETQYF

v_call: TRBV28
j_call: TRBJ2-1
cdr3_aa: CASRNPAGYNEQFF

v_call: TRBV2
j_call: TRBJ2-1
cdr3_aa: CASSEVGSSYNEQFF

v_call: TRBV20-1
j_call: TRBJ2-7
cdr3_aa: CSARQQGSHEQYF

v_call: TRBV20-1
j_call: TRBJ1-2
cdr3_aa: CSARDGPMAYTF

v_call: TRBV12-3/TRBV12-4
j_call: TRBJ2-1
cdr3_aa: CASSFVPGKREGDYNEQFF

v_call: TRBV20-1
j_call: TRBJ1-1
cdr3_aa: CSARLARGGTEAFF

v_call: TRBV29-1
j_call: TRBJ2-1
cdr3_aa: CSVEDPKLADYNEQFF

v_call: TRBV6-1
j_call: TRBJ2-3
cdr3_aa: CASSFTSGSGTDTQYF

v_call: TRBV30
j_call: TRBJ1-1
cdr3_aa: CAWTYSTGEAFF

v_call: TRBV2
j_call: TRBJ2-3
cdr3_aa: CASRAWDLTDTQYF

v_call: TRBV30
j_call: TRBJ2-5
cdr3_aa: CAWSVGGTQYF

v_call: TRBV28
j_call: TRBJ1-1
cdr3_aa: CASTQGSGPTEAFF

v_call: TRBV13
j_call: TRBJ1-1
cdr3_aa: CASSPDRGTEAFF

v_call: TRBV19
j_call: TRBJ2-5
cdr3_aa: CASSTGLAGLGTQYF

v_call: TRBV12-3/TRBV12-4
j_call: TRBJ2-1
cdr3_aa: CASLGDVDPYNEQFF

v_call: TRBV4-1
j_call: TRBJ2-1
cdr3_aa: CASSQDGQGYNEQFF

v_call: TRBV11-2
j_call: TRBJ2-1
cdr3_aa: CASSPQFGIYNEQFF

v_call: TRBV19
j_call: TRBJ2-5
cdr3_aa: CARNRGRETQYF

v_call: TRBV9
j_call: TRBJ2-7
cdr3_aa: CASSGGWGNEQYF

v_call: TRBV6-5
j_call: TRBJ2-7
cdr3_aa: CASSYTGLTYEQYF

v_call: TRBV29-1
j_call: TRBJ1-2
cdr3_aa: CSVRQGRYGYTF

v_call: TRBV20-1
j_call: TRBJ2-3
cdr3_aa: CSARDLVAGADTQYF

v_call: TRBV28
j_call: TRBJ2-5
cdr3_aa: CASSFTTGGAGTQYF

v_call: TRBV11-2
j_call: TRBJ1-5
cdr3_aa: CASSRTGDQPQHF

v_call: TRBV20-1
j_call: TRBJ1-2
cdr3_aa: CSAVTGTVDGYTF

v_call: TRBV28
j_call: TRBJ2-1
cdr3_aa: CASSSSGFEQFF

v_call: TRBV30
j_call: TRBJ1-6
cdr3_aa: CAWSEEGRSPLHF

v_call: TRBV12-3/TRBV12-4
j_call: TRBJ2-5
cdr3_aa: CASSRTRGRLYF

v_call: TRBV13
j_call: TRBJ2-7
cdr3_aa: CASSLGGPREQYF

v_call: TRBV28
j_call: TRBJ2-4
cdr3_aa: CASREVSKNIQYF

v_call: TRBV7-4
j_call: TRBJ2-4
cdr3_aa: CASRPTPRGDGASGLAKNIQYF

v_call: TRBV29-1
j_call: TRBJ2-7
cdr3_aa: CSAGGGATYEQYF

v_call: TRBV27
j_call: TRBJ2-2
cdr3_aa: CACSLGGLAVTGELFF

v_call: TRBV27
j_call: TRBJ1-2
cdr3_aa: CASRGTPVGYTF

v_call: TRBV4-3
j_call: TRBJ1-5
cdr3_aa: CASSQERSNQPQHF

v_call: TRBV28
j_call: TRBJ2-1
cdr3_aa: CASSLPPRGSGWNEQFF

v_call: TRBV5-1
j_call: TRBJ2-5
cdr3_aa: CASTYSGSAQETQYF

v_call: TRBV14
j_call: TRBJ2-1
cdr3_aa: CASSQTSGHSHEQFF

v_call: TRBV4-1
j_call: TRBJ2-7
cdr3_aa: CASSQANSYEQYF

v_call: TRBV28
j_call: TRBJ1-4
cdr3_aa: CASSSVDRGGTNEKLFF

v_call: TRBV6-1
j_call: TRBJ2-1
cdr3_aa: CASSYGLASSYNEQFF

v_call: TRBV2
j_call: TRBJ2-5
cdr3_aa: CASSSGLAETQYF